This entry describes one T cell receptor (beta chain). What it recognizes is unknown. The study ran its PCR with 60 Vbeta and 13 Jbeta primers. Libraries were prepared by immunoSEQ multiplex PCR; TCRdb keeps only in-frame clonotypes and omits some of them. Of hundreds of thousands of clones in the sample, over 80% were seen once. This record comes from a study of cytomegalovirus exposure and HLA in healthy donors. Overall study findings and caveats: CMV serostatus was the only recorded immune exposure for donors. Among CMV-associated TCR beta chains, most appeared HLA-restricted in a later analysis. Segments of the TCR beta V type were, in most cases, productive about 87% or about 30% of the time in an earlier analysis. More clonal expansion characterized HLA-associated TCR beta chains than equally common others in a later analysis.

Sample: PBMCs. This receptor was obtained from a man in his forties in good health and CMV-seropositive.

The DNA for the CDR3 is TGCGCCAGCAGCCCAGACAGGGGAGGCTACACCTTC. Residues: CASSPDRGGYTF. This sequence joins TRBV4-1 and TRBJ1-2; TRBD1 matches 8 bases. The CDR3 is 12 residues long. The V segment lost 4 bases and the J segment 8 bases; nucleotides outside the gene matches: 3. CDR1 MGHRA and CDR2 YSYEKL come from the germline V gene.